The 20 T cell receptor beta chains below were found in one sample sequenced in a study of blood T cell repertoires in COVID-19. Here immunoSEQ multiplex PCR was the method, and the copy in TCRdb shows in-frame clones only, minus some. Here the sample spans roughly 50,000 clones, 80% to 85% being singletons. Sequencing used peripheral blood. Receptors were obtained from a man aged 45-65 years with acute or convalescent COVID-19.

J is TRBJ1-3 and V is TRBV5-1; no reliable D call. The CDR3 is 13 residues long. The germline V gene encodes CDR1 SGHRS and CDR2 YFSETQ. Trimming took 4 bases from V and 0 from J, leaving 5 bases between them. The CDR3 region has the DNA TGCGCCAGCAGCCCTAGCTCTGGAAACACCATATATTTT. It yields the protein CASSPSSGNTIYF.

Written as DNA, the CDR3 is TGTGCCAGCTCACCTCTACTCGGGACAGGGGTGAACACCGGGGAGCTGTTTTTT. It translates to CASSPLLGTGVNTGELFF. The chain uses TRBV18 and TRBJ2-2; TRBD1 agrees at 10 bases. The CDR3 is made up of 18 amino acids. The V gene's germline CDR1 is KGHSH and CDR2 LQKENI. Trimming took 3 bases from V and 1 from J; bases not matched to a gene: 8. Supplemented by reference TRBV18 and TRBJ2-2, the full variable domain reads NAGVMQNPRHLVRRRGQEARLRCSPMKGHSHVYWYRQLPEEGLKFMVYLQKENIIDESGMPKERFSAEFPKEGPSILRIQQVVRGDSAAYFCASSPLLGTGVNTGELFFGEGSRLTVL.

This chain connects TRBV25-1 to TRBJ1-4; 9 nucleotides align to TRBD1. Germline CDR1 is MGHDK and CDR2 is SYGVNS. The junction had 4 bases not matched to a gene; V was cut back by 3 bases and J by 8 bases. This CDR3 is built from 14 residues. DNA for the CDR3: TGTGCCAGCAGTGAGGACAGGGGATGGGAAAAACTGTTTTTT. It encodes CASSEDRGWEKLFF.

J is TRBJ2-1 and V is TRBV6-2 or TRBV6-3, with 10 nucleotides matching TRBD2. J lost 1 base, V lost 4 bases, and 13 bases had no gene match. CDR3 size: 19 residues. CDR1 and CDR2 from the germline V gene are MNHEY and SVGEGT. The CDR3 DNA is TGTGCCAGCAGTTCCATAGCGGGGGGACCCCAGTGGTCCTACAATGAGCAGTTCTTC. This sequence encodes CASSSIAGGPQWSYNEQFF.

The chain couples TRBV19 to TRBJ1-6, with a possible D match to TRBD1 (5 bases). The CDR3 consists of 13 residues. Germline-derived CDR1 and CDR2 are LNHDA and SQIVND (reference sequence). The ends were cut back, 7 bases at V and 7 bases at J, with 11 bases in the middle. CDR3 nucleotide sequence: TGTGCCAGTAATATGGCAGGGAATTCACCCCTCCACTTT. This translates into CASNMAGNSPLHF.

This rearrangement joins TRBV19 to TRBJ2-1; 11 nucleotides line up with TRBD2. Germline V gene sequence: CDR1 LNHDA, CDR2 SQIVND (reference sequence). The CDR3 is 15 residues long. The trim removed 3 bases at V and 7 bases at J, leaving 5 bases unmatched. The CDR3 region is CASSIRTSGPNEQFF. The CDR3 DNA is TGTGCCAGTAGTATCCGGACTAGCGGGCCTAATGAGCAGTTCTTC.

V is TRBV18 and J is TRBJ2-7, with D possibly TRBD2 on 5 matching bases. The length of the CDR3 is 13 residues. Trimming pared 3 bases from V and 0 bases from J, leaving 6 bases between. Germline V lookup: CDR1 KGHSH, CDR2 LQKENI. The CDR3 nucleotides read TGTGCCAGCTCACCGGGGAGCTCCTACGAGCAGTACTTC. It translates to CASSPGSSYEQYF.

J is TRBJ1-1 and V is TRBV6-5; 7 bases are shared with TRBD1. Germline CDR1 MNHEY, CDR2 SVGAGI. V trimming: 0 bases; J trimming: 1 base; junction bases outside the gene matches: 2. This CDR3 contains 15 residues. CDR3 nucleotide sequence: TGTGCCAGCAGTTACTCTAGACAGGGGAACACTGAAGCTTTCTTT. Its translation: CASSYSRQGNTEAFF.

V is TRBV28 and J is TRBJ2-7; 8 nucleotides line up with TRBD2. From germline, CDR1 is MDHEN and CDR2 SYDVKM. CDR3 length: 14 amino acids. V was clipped by 7 bases and J by 3 bases; unmatched bases: 8. CDR3 coding DNA: TGTGCCAGCATTTCAGCGGGAGAGGTCTACGAGCAGTACTTC. It encodes CASISAGEVYEQYF.

This rearrangement joins TRBV10-3 to TRBJ2-2; D not resolved. Between the trimmed V and J ends, which lost 8 bases and 7 bases, there was a span of 14 bases. Germline values: CDR1 ENHRY, CDR2 SYGVKD. This CDR3 has 13 residues. The CDR3 DNA follows: TGTGCCATCCAGGCCAGAGTGGGCGGGGAGCTGTTTTTT. Translated, it gives CAIQARVGGELFF.

This clone was observed a handful of times. The rearrangement links TRBV19 to TRBJ2-7; perhaps TRBD1 as D (6 bases). This CDR3 has 12 amino acids. Between the trimmed V and J ends, which lost 4 bases and 9 bases, there was a span of 13 bases. Germline assignment: CDR1 LNHDA and CDR2 SQIVND (reference sequence). As DNA, the CDR3 is TGTGCCAGTAGTAAAGATACAGGGCTGCAGTACTTC. Translating it yields CASSKDTGLQYF.

The count of this clone is one. The gene calls are TRBV9 and TRBJ2-3; 9 bases are a match to TRBD2. After removal of 5 bases from V and 1 base from J, the junction contained 8 bases not matched to a gene. Per germline, CDR1 SGDLS and CDR2 YYNGEE. This CDR3 region has 16 residues. CDR3 in DNA: TGTGCCAGCAGGGAAATTAGCGGGAGACGCACAGATACGCAGTATTTT. Its translation is CASREISGRRTDTQYF.

The sample holds one count of this clone. The chain joins TRBV6-6 to TRBJ1-2, with 10 bases that match TRBD1. There are 15 residues in the CDR3. Germline V lookup: CDR1 MNHNY, CDR2 SVGAGI (reference sequence). Trimming took 7 bases from V and 5 from J; bases not matched to a gene: 10. The CDR3 region has the DNA TGTGCCAGCAACAAACCGGGACAGGGGAATTATGGCTACACCTTC. It translates to CASNKPGQGNYGYTF.

This sequence joins TRBV9 and TRBJ2-1; tentative D call: TRBD2 (6 bases). Between the trimmed V and J ends, which lost 6 bases and 0 bases, there was a span of 10 bases. The CDR3 totals 14 residues. The germline V gene has CDR1 SGDLS and CDR2 YYNGEE. CDR3 in amino acids: CASNAGSSYNEQFF. The CDR3 nucleotides are TGTGCCAGCAATGCGGGGAGCTCCTACAATGAGCAGTTCTTC.

The chain uses TRBV3-1 (or the pseudogene TRBV3-2) and TRBJ1-6; no clear D. The germline gives CDR1 LGHDT, CDR2 YNNKEL (reference sequence). This CDR3 is 13 amino acids long. Trimming shortened V by 3 bases and J by 6 bases, and 6 bases separated the two germline ends. The chain's CDR3 is CASSQFGNSPLHF. The CDR3 DNA reads TGTGCCAGCAGCCAGTTCGGTAATTCACCCCTCCACTTT.

The gene calls are TRBV20-1 and TRBJ2-1; D perhaps matches TRBD1 (6 bases). Germline V lookup: CDR1 DFQATT, CDR2 SNEGSKA (reference sequence). V dropped 6 bases and J dropped 10 bases, with 10 bases sitting between them. This CDR3 spans 10 amino acids. The CDR3 nucleotides read TGCAGTGCCTCGGACAGCGAGCAGTTCTTC. This sequence encodes CSASDSEQFF.

This clone was picked up one time. The chain combines TRBV5-1 with TRBJ1-4, with D possibly being TRBD1 (6 bases). Germline lookup yields CDR1 SGHRS and CDR2 YFSETQ. This CDR3 region has 17 residues. Deletions cut 0 bases from V and 0 bases from J, with 12 bases between. The CDR3 loop reads CASSLAVDSPTNEKLFF. CDR3 DNA: TGCGCCAGCAGCTTGGCTGTGGACAGTCCAACTAATGAAAAACTGTTTTTT.

The chain couples TRBV2 to TRBJ2-7; 7 positions match TRBD1. V shed 8 bases, J shed 2 bases, and the junction held 3 bases outside the gene matches. Germline V gene lookup returns CDR1 SNHLY and CDR2 FYNNEI. CDR3 length equals 12 residues. The CDR3 bases are TGTGCCAGCTTGGACAGGACCTACGAGCAGTACTTC. Translation: CASLDRTYEQYF.

This chain uses TRBV11-3 with TRBJ2-3, with 7 bases identical to TRBD1. The CDR3 is 16 amino acids. In germline, CDR1 is SGHNT, CDR2 YENEEA. J gave up 1 base and V 5 bases, and 9 bases lay outside the gene matches. The CDR3 DNA reads as TGTGCCAGCAGCGCTATAACAGGGGCTGGCACAGATACGCAGTATTTT. It specifies CASSAITGAGTDTQYF. Complete variable domain (other parts from reference TRBV11-3 and TRBJ2-3): EAGVVQSPRYKIIEKKQPVAFWCNPISGHNTLYWYLQNLGQGPELLIRYENEEAVDDSQLPKDRFSAERLKGVDSTLKIQPAELGDSAVYLCASSAITGAGTDTQYFGPGTRLTVL.

The chain uses TRBV28 and TRBJ2-4, with TRBD2 matching over 7 bases. V trimming: 6 bases; J trimming: 0 bases; junction bases outside the gene matches: 8. Germline V gene sequence: CDR1 MDHEN, CDR2 SYDVKM. CDR3 length: 16 amino acids. The CDR3, as DNA: TGTGCCAGCAGCCGCAGGGAGGGAATAGCCAAAAACATTCAGTACTTC. This codes for CASSRREGIAKNIQYF.